The TCR beta chain described here comes from a study of cytomegalovirus exposure and HLA in healthy donors. PCR involved 60 Vbeta and 13 Jbeta primers. This table comes from immunoSEQ multiplex PCR, and its TCRdb copy is limited to in-frame clones, with some not included. Of 150,000 or so clones listed, approximately 80% are singletons. Turning to this clone: Its antigen is unknown.

Findings of the study overall: The listing of 150 to 200 TCR beta chains classed them as cytomegalovirus-associated. Specific recognition of CMV antigens was confirmed in vitro for a few chains (all CMV-associated).

The CDR3 is 14 residues long. J gave up 5 bases and V 10 bases, and 12 bases lay outside the gene matches. Germline V gives CDR1 SNHLY, CDR2 FYNNEI. Sequencing used PBMCs. The receptor was derived from a middle-aged man in good health and CMV-seronegative. The chain has TRBV2 and TRBJ1-2; 8 bases align to TRBD1. The CDR3 sequence is CATKADRVSYGYTF. The CDR3, as DNA: TGTGCCACCAAAGCGGACAGGGTATCGTATGGCTACACCTTC.